This entry is about one T cell receptor (beta chain). No antigen is known for it. Trimming removed 1 base from V and 0 bases from J, with 12 bases in between. The CDR3 loop spans 16 amino acids. CDR1 is LGHNA and CDR2 is YSLEER in the germline V gene. This record comes from a study of shared clonotypes between healthy human individuals. Across the whole study: For every donor, three CD4 naive, three CD4 memory, two CD8 naive and one CD8 memory plates were used.

Study-level points and caveats: At large depth, rarefaction still showed sorted-subset sequencing to be incomplete.

CD45RO negativity and positive selection for CCR7 defined naive CD8 cells, a population that excluded terminally differentiated effector memory CD45RA+ cells. Here immunoSEQ multiplex PCR was the method, and the copy in TCRdb shows in-frame clones only, minus some. The sample has about 2.1 million clones; about 93% are singletons. Material for sequencing was naive CD8+ T cells from PBMCs. The V and J genes are TRBV4-3 and TRBJ1-1; D is uncertain. This sequence originates from a man between 18 and 35 years old in good health. Some clones in this sample may be carry-over from other donors' samples. The CDR3 nucleotides are TGCGCCAGCAGCCAAGCTGTATACCAGATGAACACTGAAGCTTTCTTT. This gives the protein CASSQAVYQMNTEAFF.